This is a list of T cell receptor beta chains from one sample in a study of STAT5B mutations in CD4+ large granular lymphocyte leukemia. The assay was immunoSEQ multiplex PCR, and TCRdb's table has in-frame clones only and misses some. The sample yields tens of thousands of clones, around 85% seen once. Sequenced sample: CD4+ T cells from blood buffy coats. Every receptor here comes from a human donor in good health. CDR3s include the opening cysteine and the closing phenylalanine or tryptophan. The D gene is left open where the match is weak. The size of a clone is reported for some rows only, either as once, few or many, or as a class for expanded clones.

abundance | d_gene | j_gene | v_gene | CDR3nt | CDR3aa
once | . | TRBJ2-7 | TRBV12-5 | TGTGCTAGTGGACGAGCGATGTACGAGCAGTACTTC | CASGRAMYEQYF
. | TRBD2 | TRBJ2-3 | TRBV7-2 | TGTGCCAGCAGCTTCGCGGGGGGGGATACGCAGTATTTT | CASSFAGGDTQYF
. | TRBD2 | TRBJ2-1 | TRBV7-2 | TGTGCCAGCAGCTTATTACTAGCGCCAGGGAATGAGCAGTTCTTC | CASSLLLAPGNEQFF
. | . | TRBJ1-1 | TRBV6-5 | TGTGCCAGCAGTACCCAGGAGGTGAACACTGAAGCTTTCTTT | CASSTQEVNTEAFF
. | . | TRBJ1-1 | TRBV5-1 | TGCGCCAGCAGCTCCCTAGACAGAACTGAAGCTTTCTTT | CASSSLDRTEAFF
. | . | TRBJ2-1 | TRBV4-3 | TGCGCCAGCAGCCAGGCCCCAGAGTTTGCCTCCTACAATGAGCAGTTCTTC | CASSQAPEFASYNEQFF
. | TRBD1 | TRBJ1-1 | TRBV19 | TGTGCCAGTAGTACCCAGGGGGCTCTGTTTGACACTGAAGCTTTCTTT | CASSTQGALFDTEAFF
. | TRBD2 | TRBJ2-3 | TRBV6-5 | TGTGCCAGCAGTTACAAGGGACTAGCGGGGGTTGATACGCAGTATTTT | CASSYKGLAGVDTQYF
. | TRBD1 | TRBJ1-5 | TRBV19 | TGTGCCAGTAGTATCGTCGGGACAGGGGGCGGTCAGCCCCAGCATTTT | CASSIVGTGGGQPQHF
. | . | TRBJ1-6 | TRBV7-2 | TGTGCCAGCAGCTCCGTTGACAATTCACCCCTCCACTTT | CASSSVDNSPLHF
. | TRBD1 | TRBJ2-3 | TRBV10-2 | TGCGCCAGCAGTGAGTCGGGGACAGGGGGCGGCGATACGCAGTATTTT | CASSESGTGGGDTQYF